The 18 T cell receptor beta chains listed next were all sequenced from one sample in a study of cytotoxic CD8 clonotypes in ibrutinib-treated CLL (dated by TCRdb to the early 2020s). The method behind the library was the immunoSEQ multiplex PCR assay. TCRdb provides this immuneACCESS table in a form limited to in-frame rearrangements. Some clones are lacking; in checked studies, under half of them reflect an unresolved V gene, and why the rest are absent is not known. For this sample the table gives fewer than 70,000 clones, of which approximately 71% were detected only once. The ten largest account for about 39% of the sample. This sample's time point label indicates: approximately twelve months on ibrutinib. The sequenced sample was PBMCs, obtained after 12 months of ibrutinib treatment. Source of these receptors: a human donor with chronic lymphocytic leukemia.

The chain combines TRBV19 with TRBJ2-2, with D maybe TRBD2 (7 bases). Trimming removed 7 bases from V and 3 bases from J, with 15 bases in between. Germline loops: CDR1 LNHDA, CDR2 SQIVND (reference sequence). The CDR3 sequence is 15 residues long. The CDR3 protein is CASKRQGRDTGELFF. Written as DNA, the CDR3 is TGTGCCAGTAAGCGGCAGGGGAGGGACACCGGGGAGCTGTTTTTT.

This chain joins TRBV30 and TRBJ2-5, with D hard to call. Trimming stripped 4 bases from V and 5 bases from J, with 17 bases between. CDR3 length: 14 residues. The germline V gene has CDR1 GTSNPN and CDR2 SVGIG (reference sequence). The CDR3 DNA follows: TGTGCCTGGATCGTACCTGGGGTTAGGGAGACCCAGTACTTC. It yields the protein CAWIVPGVRETQYF.

V is TRBV7-2 and J is TRBJ1-4, with TRBD1 identical over 7 bases. Trimming at V came to 4 bases and at J to 3 bases, leaving 8 bases not matched to a gene. CDR1 SGHTA and CDR2 FQGNSA come from the germline V gene. This CDR3 comprises 16 residues. The DNA for the CDR3 is TGTGCCAGCAGCTATCAACCGGGACAGTCTAATGAAAAACTGTTTTTT. Protein: CASSYQPGQSNEKLFF.

The V gene is TRBV7-9, the J gene TRBJ2-7; maybe TRBD1 (6 bases). CDR3 size: 15 residues. Germline CDR1 reads SEHNR; CDR2 reads FQNEAQ (reference sequence). V lost 2 bases to trimming and J lost 5 bases, with 16 bases between them. This CDR3 reads CASSLLRGQGNEQYF. In nucleotides, the CDR3 is TGTGCCAGCAGCTTATTGAGGGGTCAGGGGAACGAGCAGTACTTC.

This chain uses TRBV5-1 with TRBJ2-2; D ambiguous. Germline loops: CDR1 SGHRS, CDR2 YFSETQ. The CDR3 is 14 residues long. Trimming pared 4 bases from V and 4 bases from J, leaving 11 bases between. This chain's CDR3 is CASSETVATGELFF. The CDR3 region has the DNA TGCGCCAGCAGCGAAACAGTGGCCACCGGGGAGCTGTTTTTT.

The rearrangement links TRBV6-5 to TRBJ2-6; no clear D gene. V was trimmed by 0 bases and J by 3 bases, leaving 0 bases between them. CDR3 length equals 13 residues. CDR1 is MNHEY and CDR2 is SVGAGI in the germline V gene. The CDR3 sequence is CASSYSGANVLTF. The CDR3 DNA reads as TGTGCCAGCAGTTACTCTGGGGCCAACGTCCTGACTTTC.

The gene calls are TRBV6-6 and TRBJ2-7; 13 nucleotides agree with TRBD2. CDR1 is MNHNY, CDR2 SVGAGI, per germline (reference sequence). This CDR3 is 16 amino acids long. V gave up 6 bases and J gave up 6 bases; unmatched junction bases: 11. This CDR3 reads CASRGGTSGTRGEQYF. For the CDR3, the DNA is TGTGCCAGCAGGGGTGGGACTAGCGGGACCCGGGGCGAGCAGTACTTC.

This clone was observed a few times. V is TRBV7-2 and J is TRBJ1-4, with 7 bases that match TRBD1. V lost 5 bases and J lost 6; bases outside the gene matches: 9. This CDR3 contains 15 residues. The germline gives CDR1 SGHTA, CDR2 FQGNSA. In DNA form, the CDR3 reads TGTGCCAGCAGCCCCCAGGGACAGTCCGATGAAAAACTGTTTTTT. Residues: CASSPQGQSDEKLFF.

The chain joins TRBV6-6 to TRBJ1-5; D ambiguous. Germline V CDR1 and CDR2: MNHNY, SVGAGI (reference sequence). The CDR3 spans 14 residues. The V gene lost 6 bases and the J gene lost 7 bases, with 16 bases spanning the gap. The CDR3 bases are TGTGCCAGCAGCTTACAGTCCCAGGCCCAGCCCCAGCATTTT. Its translation is CASSLQSQAQPQHF.

The rearrangement uses TRBV5-1 and TRBJ2-1; a weak D match, TRBD2 (5 bases). Germline V lookup: CDR1 SGHRS, CDR2 YFSETQ. V was trimmed by 4 bases and J by 6 bases, leaving 14 bases between them. This CDR3 has 14 residues. The CDR3 sequence: CASSPGSLVNEQFF. Here the CDR3 DNA reads TGCGCCAGCAGCCCGGGATCTCTAGTCAATGAGCAGTTCTTC.

This chain connects TRBV28 to TRBJ2-3; TRBD1 agrees at 9 bases. Germline values: CDR1 MDHEN, CDR2 SYDVKM. The CDR3 length is 18 residues. V gave up 5 bases and J gave up 4 bases; unmatched junction bases: 16. In DNA form, the CDR3 reads TGTGCCAGCAGTAACAGGGGGCGGAGGACGGTGGGCCCAGATACGCAGTATTTT. Translated: CASSNRGRRTVGPDTQYF.

This chain uses TRBV5-1 with TRBJ1-1; tentative D call: TRBD1 (5 bases). Trimming stripped 1 base from V and 3 bases from J, with 19 bases between. CDR3 length: 17 residues. Germline V gives CDR1 SGHRS, CDR2 YFSETQ. The CDR3 protein is CASSLTSAGLRDTEAFF. CDR3 in DNA: TGCGCCAGCAGCTTGACCTCTGCGGGACTTCGAGACACTGAAGCTTTCTTT.

The gene calls are TRBV7-2 and TRBJ2-7; D not resolved. The germline V and J ends were trimmed by 2 bases and 3 bases, with 11 bases remaining between them. CDR1 and CDR2 from the germline V gene are SGHTA and FQGNSA. This CDR3 spans 14 amino acids. The CDR3 region has the DNA TGTGCCAGCAGCTTAAGTGGGATTTTCTACGAGCAGTACTTC. It yields the protein CASSLSGIFYEQYF.

This clone was seen a single time. The V and J genes are TRBV5-1 and TRBJ2-1, with D unresolved. From germline, CDR1 is SGHRS and CDR2 YFSETQ. Deletions cut 5 bases from V and 10 bases from J, with 16 bases between. The CDR3 length is 13 residues. This chain's CDR3 is CASRLTSRVEQFF. CDR3 DNA sequence: TGCGCCAGCAGGCTTACGTCTAGGGTGGAGCAGTTCTTC.

This chain connects TRBV30 to TRBJ1-1, with D possibly TRBD1 on 6 matching bases. Germline V CDR1 and CDR2: GTSNPN, SVGIG (reference sequence). Trimming removed 8 bases from V and 8 bases from J, with 18 bases in between. CDR3 size: 12 residues. In DNA form, the CDR3 reads TGTGCCCTAAAGCGGCGGACAGAGGAAGCTTTCTTT. As protein: CALKRRTEEAFF.

The genes are TRBV21-1 and TRBJ1-5; the listed D gene, TRBD1, was not tested against the DNA. TRBV21-1 is a pseudogene segment. This CDR3 region has 15 residues. Here the CDR3 DNA reads TGTGCCAGCAGCAAAAAGGACATGATTAATCAGCCCCAGCATTTT. Encoded protein: CASSKKDMINQPQHF.

This rearrangement joins TRBV2 to TRBJ2-2; 7 bases are a match to TRBD2. This CDR3 comprises 15 residues. V was pared by 4 bases and J by 3 bases, with 5 bases of the junction left unmatched. CDR1 and CDR2 (germline): SNHLY, FYNNEI. CDR3 protein: CASSAVGGYTGELFF. CDR3 sequence (DNA): TGTGCCAGCAGTGCCGTGGGAGGGTACACCGGGGAGCTGTTTTTT.

DNA for the CDR3: TGTGCCAGCAGTGAAGCGTCTCAGAGCTCCTACGAGCAGTACTTC. Its protein product is CASSEASQSSYEQYF. The V gene is TRBV6-1, the J gene TRBJ2-7; D is unclear. The V gene's germline CDR1 is MNHNS and CDR2 SASEGT. The CDR3 totals 15 residues. V was pared by 0 bases and J by 0 bases, with 9 bases between.